This record concerns one TCR beta chain sequence. Antigen specificity is unknown. The data derive from a study of T-cell reconstitution after alpha-beta-depleted transplantation in children. Study-level results: In some patients, recipient T cells and intrathymic progenitors surviving conditioning explained high day-60 diversity. Reports say that about two months after transplant, the alpha-beta T cells came out of several hundred graft clones that had expanded. Hyperexpanded clones declined; after one year, newly produced T cells mostly supplied diversity.

The germline V and J ends were trimmed by 1 base and 5 bases, with 4 bases remaining between them. This CDR3 comprises 12 residues. Looked up from germline, CDR1 is SGHTA and CDR2 is FQGNSA. Using unique molecular identifiers, the investigators prepared the TCRbeta library. TCRdb re-called the PCR reads through MiXCR, storing one row per CDR3 protein. The repertoire includes 450,000 to 550,000 distinct CDR3 sequences, around 10% of them detected once, and approximately 15% sits in the top ten. This TCR came from a female patient aged 2 to 10 who had a stem cell transplant for aplastic anemia, so the T cells may come from the graft donor. The source was PBMCs, mostly from graft donor cells, collected 180 days after TCRalphabeta/CD19-depleted stem cell transplant. The chain is built from TRBV7-2 and TRBJ2-3; no firm D call. This CDR3 reads CASSLDLDTQYF. CDR3 nucleotide sequence: TGTGCCAGCAGCTTAGATTTAGATACGCAGTATTTT.